The subject of this entry is one T cell receptor beta chain. The source of the sample is a study of shared clonotypes between healthy human individuals. Germline V gene lookup returns CDR1 SGHAT and CDR2 FQDESV (reference sequence). V shed 3 bases and J 3 bases; nucleotides not matched to a gene: 7. This CDR3 contains 16 residues. The donors, healthy adults who were HIV-negative, had experienced no recent acute infections or vaccinations. Nashville, Tennessee was home to all donors, who were Caucasian adults. Several immunoSEQ 96-well plates shared each subset's DNA, each plate a replicate. Some 28,000 T cell genomes (roughly 300 ng DNA) went into each PBMC replicate. TCRdb's table, derived via immunoSEQ multiplex PCR, lists solely in-frame clones and lacks some. The sample shows roughly 500,000 clones, more than 65% of them seen only once.

What was sequenced was PBMCs. The rearrangement uses TRBV11-1 and TRBJ1-1; 10 nucleotides agree with TRBD1. The sequence was obtained from a woman aged 35 to 49 in good health. Some clones in this sample may be carry-over from other donors' samples. CDR3 nucleotide sequence: TGTGCCAGCAGCTTGGGGACAGGGGTTGAGGACACTGAAGCTTTCTTT. Protein sequence: CASSLGTGVEDTEAFF.